Each of the 12 T cell receptor beta chains below was sequenced from the same sample in a study of CD8+CD57+ T cells in acquired aplastic anemia. Genomic DNA was employed as the template in profiling TCR beta VDJ and CDR3. MiXCR, run by TCRdb on the reads, gives a single entry per CDR3 protein. The sample lists hundreds of thousands of distinct CDR3 sequences, about two thirds seen once, with around 4% in the top ten. Sequencing input: sorted CD4+, CD8+, or CD8+CD57+ T cells (not recorded which) from PBMCs. These receptors came from a human donor in good health, serving as a control.

J is TRBJ2-5 and V is TRBV11-2, with TRBD1 as a possible D gene (6 bases). The CDR3 totals 16 residues. The germline V gene encodes CDR1 SGHAT and CDR2 FQNNGV. V lost 5 bases, J lost 5 bases, and 21 bases lay in between. The CDR3 spells CASSGVLGQGHETQYF. The CDR3 DNA sequence: TGTGCCAGCAGCGGAGTACTGGGCCAGGGACACGAGACCCAGTACTTC.

The chain employs TRBV7-9 and TRBJ2-3; 8 bases are shared with TRBD1. Germline CDR1 SEHNR, CDR2 FQNEAQ (reference sequence). Germline trimming cut 5 bases from V and 1 base from J; bases unmatched to any gene: 8. The CDR3 has 16 residues. The CDR3 reads CASSPFPTGGTDTQYF. As DNA, the CDR3 is TGTGCCAGCAGCCCCTTCCCGACAGGGGGCACAGATACGCAGTATTTT.

The V gene is TRBV14, the J gene TRBJ1-1, with 9 bases aligning to TRBD1. V was clipped by 4 bases and J by 12 bases; unmatched bases: 15. CDR3 size: 15 residues. CDR1 SGHDN and CDR2 FVKESK come from the germline V gene. CDR3 nucleotide sequence: TGTGCCAGCAGCCGACCGCGACAGGGGGGAAATTCACCTTTCTTT. Protein: CASSRPRQGGNSPFF.

J is TRBJ1-6 and V is TRBV7-2, with D possibly matching TRBD1 (6 bases). The CDR3 is made up of 15 amino acids. V was shortened by 4 bases and J by 18 bases, with 25 bases between the two germline ends. CDR1 is SGHTA, CDR2 FQGNSA, per germline. The DNA for the CDR3 is TGTGCCAGCAGCTCCGGACAGCCTCAAGAGACCCAGTACCACTTT. It is translated as CASSSGQPQETQYHF.

The gene calls are TRBV7-2 and TRBJ2-1; D is perhaps TRBD1 (6 bases). The J call could be wrong; TRBJ2-7 is a better fit for the DNA end. In germline, CDR1 is SGHTA, CDR2 FQGNSA. The CDR3 extends over 14 amino acids. CDR3 residues: CASSLGGPYNAQYF. The CDR3 nucleotides are TGTGCCAGCAGCCTAGGGGGACCCTACAATGCGCAGTACTTC.

With respect to this clonotype: One end of the junction varies from germline; a read error may be responsible. The rearrangement uses TRBV7-2 and TRBJ2-7; the D gene could be TRBD1 or TRBD2 (5 bases each). Germline CDR1 reads SGHTA; CDR2 reads FQGNSA. The CDR3 runs to 14 residues. The CDR3 sequence: CASSLATSGTTKLF. CDR3 coding DNA: TGTGCCAGCAGCTTAGCTACCTCCGGGACCACTAAGCTCTTC.

This sequence joins TRBV27 and TRBJ2-3; 9 nucleotides agree with TRBD2. The CDR3 runs 15 residues. The trim removed 2 bases at V and 6 bases at J, leaving 6 bases unmatched. Germline values: CDR1 MNHEY, CDR2 SMNVEV (reference sequence). The CDR3 region is CASSLRQRGADTQYF. The CDR3 DNA reads as TGTGCCAGCAGTTTAAGGCAGCGGGGGGCTGATACGCAGTATTTT.

The V and J genes are TRBV5-1 and TRBJ2-1, with a tentative D call TRBD2 (7 bases). The germline V gene has CDR1 SGHRS and CDR2 YFSETQ. This CDR3 is built from 17 residues. V was clipped by 5 bases and J by 4 bases, with 22 bases between them. CDR3 amino acids: CASSAGNGGGPYNEQFF. DNA of the CDR3: TGCGCCAGCAGTGCGGGGAATGGCGGGGGCCCGTACAATGAGCAGTTCTTC.

This clonotype showed up many times. J is TRBJ1-1 and V is TRBV10-3, with D perhaps matching TRBD1 (5 bases). There are 13 residues in the CDR3. Germline values: CDR1 ENHRY, CDR2 SYGVKD. V shed 4 bases and J shed 4 bases, with 10 bases lying between them. The chain's CDR3 is CAISAQVGTEAFF. The CDR3 nucleotides are TGTGCCATCAGTGCACAGGTAGGCACTGAAGCTTTCTTT.

The chain employs TRBV24-1 and TRBJ1-2; D may be TRBD1 (5 bases). The CDR3 is 15 residues long. The germline V gene has CDR1 KGHDR and CDR2 SFDVKD. V lost 11 bases and J lost 0, with 18 bases in between. The CDR3 DNA reads as TGTGCCAGCTCACCCACAGGAGCAGCTAACTATGGCTACACCTTC. This translates into CASSPTGAANYGYTF.

This chain joins TRBV15 and TRBJ2-5; 10 positions agree with TRBD1. CDR1 and CDR2 from the germline V gene are LNHNV and YYDKDF (reference sequence). This CDR3 region has 14 residues. With 7 bases clipped from V and 4 bases from J, the junction kept 6 bases outside the gene matches. Here the CDR3 reads CATTPGQGGETQYF. Here the CDR3 DNA reads TGTGCCACCACTCCCGGACAGGGGGGAGAGACCCAGTACTTC. Based on the CDR3 plus reference TRBV15 and TRBJ2-5, the full variable domain is DAMVIQNPRYQVTQFGKPVTLSCSQTLNHNVMYWYQQKSSQAPKLLFHYYDKDFNNEADTPDNFQSRRPNTSFCFLDIRSPGLGDTAMYLCATTPGQGGETQYFGPGTRLLVL.

This clonotype was recorded a few times. The chain joins TRBV2 to TRBJ2-7; 13 bases map to TRBD2. Germline V gene lookup returns CDR1 SNHLY and CDR2 FYNNEI. The length of the CDR3 is 15 residues. V shed 6 bases and J 3 bases; nucleotides not matched to a gene: 5. The CDR3 region is CASRLAGGSYYEQYF. Written as DNA, the CDR3 is TGTGCCAGCAGACTAGCGGGGGGGTCTTACTACGAGCAGTACTTC. Complete variable domain (other parts from reference TRBV2 and TRBJ2-7): EPEVTQTPSHQVTQMGQEVILRCVPISNHLYFYWYRQILGQKVEFLVSFYNNEISEKSEIFDDQFSVERPDGSNFTLKIRSTKLEDSAMYFCASRLAGGSYYEQYFGPGTRLTVT.